The clone carrying this T cell receptor beta chain was detected a few times. What it recognizes is unknown. Exclusion of a patient resulted from uncontrolled infection, other autoimmune disease, pregnancy or lactation. RNA transcripts were the template for amplifying TCR beta CDR3 regions. In the first-round RT-PCR of the TCR CDR3, the HTBI primer set was used. TCRdb passed the multiplex PCR reads through MiXCR, listing each CDR3 protein once. Of 400,000 or so distinct CDR3 sequences in the sample, roughly 15% were seen once. The data derive from a study of T cells in Graves' hyperthyroidism and ophthalmopathy. Study at large: Peripheral blood samples were taken at initial diagnosis, prior to any treatment. Study results and limitations: Model predictions of ophthalmopathy came a median approximately 6.2 months before onset. Also found in blood were most expanded thyroid clonotypes above 0.001.

V was clipped by 0 bases and J by 4 bases, with 10 bases between them. Per the germline V gene, CDR1 is SQVTM and CDR2 is ANQGSEA. CDR3 length equals 14 residues. This sequence was found in a woman in her twenties or thirties with Graves' ophthalmopathy. Sequencing was performed on blood. The V call is TRBV29-1, the J call TRBJ1-3; no definite D call. CDR3 amino acids: CSVEDYGEGNTIYF. The CDR3 DNA reads as TGCAGCGTTGAAGATTACGGGGAAGGAAACACCATATATTTT.